The sequence of this T cell receptor beta chain was determined in a study of shared clonotypes between healthy human individuals. Whole-study context: Plates per donor: three CD4 naive, three CD4 memory, two CD8 naive, one CD8 memory. Regarding the study as a whole: Investigators expected sequencing depth to affect clonotype sharing among donors. Generation of non-shared clonotypes was less probable than generation of clonotypes shared by all four donors.

Repertoires were generated with immunoSEQ multiplex PCR, while TCRdb's copy carries only in-frame clones and drops some. The sample lists roughly 1,500,000 clones; approximately 98% were seen once. Per the germline V gene, CDR1 is MDHEN and CDR2 is SYDVKM. V was pared by 8 bases and J by 7 bases, with 21 bases between. The CDR3 consists of 14 residues. Turning to this clone: The antigen remains undetermined.

The rearrangement uses TRBV28 and TRBJ2-7, with a weak D call TRBD2 (5 bases). This clonotype originated in a man aged 25-45 years in good health. Sequencing input: naive CD4+ T cells sorted from blood. The sample's subset: CD45RA+ positively selected. The CDR3: CASYPGNSYEEQYF. CDR3 in DNA: TGTGCCAGCTATCCGGGGAACTCCTACGAGGAGCAGTACTTC.